This entry concerns a single T cell receptor (beta chain). Its matching antigen is unknown. The sample comes from a study of cytomegalovirus exposure and HLA in healthy donors. Notes on the study in general: Cytomegalovirus-associated status was assigned to roughly 160 TCR beta chains.

This table comes from immunoSEQ multiplex PCR, and its TCRdb copy is limited to in-frame clones, with some not included. The sample consists of around 300,000 clones, 80% to 90% of them appearing once. The CDR3 sequence is 14 residues long. The germline V gene encodes CDR1 ENHRY and CDR2 SYGVKD. Trimming stripped 2 bases from V and 10 bases from J, with 14 bases between. The sample consisted of PBMCs. The clonotype comes from a woman between 18 and 29 years old in good health and CMV-seronegative. The chain has TRBV10-3 and TRBJ1-4, with a weak D call TRBD1 (5 bases). The CDR3 loop is CAISEAQDGGKLFF. Here the CDR3 DNA reads TGTGCCATCAGTGAGGCACAGGACGGGGGAAAACTGTTTTTT.